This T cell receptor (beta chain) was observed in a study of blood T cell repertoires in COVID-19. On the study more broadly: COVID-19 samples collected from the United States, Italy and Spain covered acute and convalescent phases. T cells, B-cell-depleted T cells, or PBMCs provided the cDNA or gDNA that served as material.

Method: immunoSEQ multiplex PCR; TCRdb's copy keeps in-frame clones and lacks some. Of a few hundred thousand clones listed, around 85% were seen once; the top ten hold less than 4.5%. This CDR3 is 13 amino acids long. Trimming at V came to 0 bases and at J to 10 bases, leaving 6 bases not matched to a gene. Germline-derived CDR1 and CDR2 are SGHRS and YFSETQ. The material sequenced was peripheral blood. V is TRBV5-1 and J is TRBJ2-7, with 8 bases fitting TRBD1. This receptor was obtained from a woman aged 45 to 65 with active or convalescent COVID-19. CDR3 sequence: CASSLAGQGEQYF. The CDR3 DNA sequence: TGCGCCAGCAGCTTGGCCGGACAGGGCGAACAGTACTTC.